Shown below are 23 T cell receptor beta chains from a single sample sequenced in a study of blood T cell repertoires in COVID-19. Sequenced by immunoSEQ multiplex PCR; TCRdb stores in-frame clones only, minus some. Of about 100,000 clones in the sample, about 91% were seen once. Sequencing was done on a sample of peripheral blood. These receptors originate from a man between 18 and 35 years old with acute or convalescent COVID-19.

The genes are TRBV19 and TRBJ2-1; 10 nucleotides align to TRBD1. This CDR3 spans 17 amino acids. Unmatched junction bases numbered 8, after V lost 1 base and J lost 5 bases. The V gene's germline CDR1 is LNHDA and CDR2 SQIVND (reference sequence). This CDR3 is CASSIVLEDRGNNEQFF. CDR3 nucleotide sequence: TGTGCCAGTAGTATAGTCTTGGAGGACAGGGGGAACAATGAGCAGTTCTTC.

V gene TRBV19 combines with J gene TRBJ1-4, with 10 nucleotides matching TRBD1. The CDR3 totals 14 residues. V was clipped by 5 bases and J by 8 bases; unmatched bases: 5. Germline assignment: CDR1 LNHDA and CDR2 SQIVND (reference sequence). CDR3 in amino acids: CASSDPGQGEKLFF. The CDR3 DNA reads as TGTGCCAGTAGTGACCCGGGACAGGGGGAAAAACTGTTTTTT. The full variable domain, completed using reference TRBV19 and TRBJ1-4, is DGGITQSPKYLFRKEGQNVTLSCEQNLNHDAMYWYRQDPGQGLRLIYYSQIVNDFQKGDIAEGYSVSREKKESFPLTVTSAQKNPTAFYLCASSDPGQGEKLFFGSGTQLSVL.

The rearrangement joins TRBV19 to TRBJ2-3; TRBD1 aligns across 7 bases. The J segment lost 0 bases and the V segment lost 3 bases, leaving 6 bases of the junction unmatched. This CDR3 comprises 16 residues. CDR1 and CDR2 (germline): LNHDA, SQIVND (reference sequence). The CDR3 coding sequence is TGTGCCAGTAGTATTGGTGGGACAGTTAGCACAGATACGCAGTATTTT. It yields the protein CASSIGGTVSTDTQYF.

This clone was observed once. This rearrangement joins TRBV28 to TRBJ1-1, with D possibly matching TRBD1 (6 bases). V was clipped by 6 bases and J by 1 base, with 21 bases between them. Germline loops: CDR1 MDHEN, CDR2 SYDVKM. The CDR3 spans 17 residues. CDR3 amino acids: CASRTVAGVGGNTEAFF. CDR3 in DNA: TGTGCCAGCAGGACCGTAGCAGGGGTCGGTGGGAACACTGAAGCTTTCTTT.

The chain couples TRBV27 to TRBJ2-1; D possibly corresponds to TRBD2 (7 bases). Per the germline V gene, CDR1 is MNHEY and CDR2 is SMNVEV (reference sequence). V lost 1 base to trimming and J lost 11 bases, with 12 bases between them. The CDR3 has 13 amino acids. The CDR3 reads CASSLLGGHQQFF. The CDR3 region has the DNA TGTGCCAGCAGTTTATTGGGGGGGCACCAGCAGTTCTTC.

CDR3 bases: TGTGCTTCGGGTAAGAACACTGAAGCTTTCTTT. Translated: CASGKNTEAFF. This chain uses TRBV12-5 with TRBJ1-1; D is unresolved. The CDR3 has 11 residues. Germline-derived CDR1 and CDR2 are LGHNT and FRNRAP. Between the trimmed V and J ends, which lost 11 bases and 1 base, there was a span of 8 bases.

The rearrangement uses TRBV4-1 and TRBJ2-1; 7 bases fit TRBD2. In germline, CDR1 is MGHRA, CDR2 YSYEKL. The CDR3 runs 16 residues. V was pared by 0 bases and J by 6 bases, with 8 bases of the junction left unmatched. CDR3 nucleotide sequence: TGCGCCAGCAGCCAAGATACGGGACTATGGGTCAATGAGCAGTTCTTC. Translating it yields CASSQDTGLWVNEQFF.

This clone is a singleton in its sample. This chain joins TRBV3-1 (or the pseudogene TRBV3-2) and TRBJ2-4; tentatively, D is TRBD2 (5 bases). CDR1 and CDR2 (germline): LGHDT, YNNKEL (reference sequence). This CDR3 contains 15 residues. With 4 bases removed from V and 5 bases from J, the gap between germline ends came to 15 bases. DNA for the CDR3: TGTGCCAGCAGCCTCTCTCGGTCTAGCCAAAACATTCAGTACTTC. This encodes CASSLSRSSQNIQYF.

This chain links TRBV21-1 with TRBJ1-2; the DNA was not compared with TRBD1, the D call given in the table. TRBV21-1 is a recognized pseudogene. There are 17 residues in the CDR3. CDR3 amino acids: CASSLKARQLANYGYTF. The DNA for the CDR3 is TGTGCCAGCAGCCTAAAGGCCCGACAGTTAGCTAACTATGGCTACACCTTC.

This rearrangement joins TRBV25-1 to TRBJ2-2; 9 nucleotides agree with TRBD2. In germline, CDR1 is MGHDK, CDR2 SYGVNS. The CDR3 contains 15 residues. V dropped 4 bases and J dropped 4; count of bases not matched to a gene: 4. CDR3 nucleotides: TGTGCCAGCAGTGCCGCTAGCGGGGTCACCGGGGAGCTGTTTTTT. The encoded protein is CASSAASGVTGELFF.

The chain has TRBV7-2 and TRBJ2-3; D not certain. Trimming pared 7 bases from V and 2 bases from J, leaving 22 bases between. Germline loops: CDR1 SGHTA, CDR2 FQGNSA. The CDR3 contains 17 residues. As DNA, the CDR3 is TGTGCCAGCACCCCCTTCCTAGAGCACCAACACACAGATACGCAGTATTTT. As protein: CASTPFLEHQHTDTQYF.

The chain couples TRBV7-8 to TRBJ1-2; tentative D call: TRBD1 (5 bases). The CDR3 runs 14 residues. The germline CDR1 and CDR2 sequences are SGHVS and FQNEAQ. Trimming left V 5 bases short and J 4 bases short, with 14 bases between. CDR3: CASSPGQNVYGYTF. CDR3 coding DNA: TGTGCCAGCAGCCCAGGACAAAACGTCTATGGCTACACCTTC.

The rearrangement uses TRBV2 and TRBJ1-2, with TRBD1 identical over 9 bases. Germline CDR1 SNHLY, CDR2 FYNNEI. The CDR3 covers 14 residues. The V gene end was trimmed by 7 bases and the J gene end by 4 bases; junction bases not matched to a gene: 7. The CDR3 DNA reads TGTGCCAGCACTCCGGGACAGGGAAGCTATGGCTACACCTTC. Translated, it gives CASTPGQGSYGYTF.

The chain carries TRBV7-6 and TRBJ1-3; D remains unclear. V gave up 1 base and J gave up 1 base, with 11 bases separating them. The CDR3 loop spans 16 amino acids. Germline CDR1 SGHVS, CDR2 FNYEAQ. The chain's CDR3 is CASSLGLRESGNTIYF. Written as DNA, the CDR3 is TGTGCCAGCAGCTTAGGACTAAGAGAGTCTGGAAACACCATATATTTT. Variable domain in full (rest from reference TRBV7-6 and TRBJ1-3): GAGVSQSPRYKVTKRGQDVALRCDPISGHVSLYWYRQALGQGPEFLTYFNYEAQQDKSGLPNDRFSAERPEGSISTLTIQRTEQRDSAMYRCASSLGLRESGNTIYFGEGSWLTVV.

The chain recombines TRBV7-9 with TRBJ1-4; possible D gene TRBD1, 5 bases. The length of the CDR3 is 15 residues. The germline V gene has CDR1 SEHNR and CDR2 FQNEAQ (reference sequence). V was shortened by 1 base and J by 0 bases, with 6 bases between the two germline ends. Here the CDR3 reads CASSLVGATNEKLFF. The CDR3 nucleotides read TGTGCCAGCAGCTTAGTAGGGGCAACTAATGAAAAACTGTTTTTT.

The chain recombines TRBV6-6 with TRBJ1-2; TRBD1 agrees at 7 bases. The V gene's germline CDR1 is MNHNY and CDR2 SVGAGI (reference sequence). V dropped 2 bases and J dropped 7; count of bases not matched to a gene: 10. The CDR3 runs to 15 residues. The CDR3 spells CASSYGPRQGGGYTF. In DNA form, the CDR3 reads TGTGCCAGCAGTTACGGCCCGAGACAGGGTGGTGGCTACACCTTC.

V and J are TRBV9 and TRBJ2-7; TRBD2 matches at 9 bases. CDR3 size: 18 residues. Trimming took 2 bases from V and 7 from J; bases not matched to a gene: 19. Germline CDR1 and CDR2: SGDLS and YYNGEE. For the CDR3, the DNA is TGTGCCAGCAGCGTCACAGGGGACCCCGCGGGAGGGCCTGGTGAGCAGTACTTC. This translates into CASSVTGDPAGGPGEQYF.

The chain links TRBV19 to TRBJ1-1, with TRBD1 identical over 8 bases. Per germline, CDR1 LNHDA and CDR2 SQIVND (reference sequence). The CDR3 is made up of 14 amino acids. V shed 5 bases, J shed 5 bases, and the junction held 7 bases outside the gene matches. This CDR3 reads CASSPLDRETEAFF. For the CDR3, the DNA is TGTGCCAGTAGTCCTCTGGACAGGGAAACTGAAGCTTTCTTT.

The chain joins TRBV5-1 to TRBJ1-1; 7 nucleotides match TRBD1. J gave up 2 bases and V 0 bases, and 10 bases lay outside the gene matches. CDR3 size: 17 residues. Germline-derived CDR1 and CDR2 are SGHRS and YFSETQ. Written as DNA, the CDR3 is TGCGCCAGCAGCTTGGCCGCCGGGACAGCTAGAAACACTGAAGCTTTCTTT. Its translation: CASSLAAGTARNTEAFF.

The V gene is TRBV7-2, the J gene TRBJ1-4; D gene uncertain. Germline V CDR1 and CDR2: SGHTA, FQGNSA. CDR3 length equals 11 residues. The germline V and J ends were trimmed by 2 bases and 12 bases, with 7 bases remaining between them. The CDR3 region is CASSLSGELFF. The CDR3, as DNA: TGTGCCAGCAGCTTAAGCGGTGAACTGTTTTTT.

The V gene is TRBV29-1, the J gene TRBJ2-7; D is possibly TRBD2 (7 bases). In germline, CDR1 is SQVTM, CDR2 ANQGSEA. The CDR3 extends over 13 amino acids. Between the trimmed V and J ends, which lost 7 bases and 1 base, there was a span of 14 bases. Here the CDR3 reads CSAWGGRSYEQYF. In DNA, the CDR3 is TGCAGCGCCTGGGGGGGGCGGTCCTACGAGCAGTACTTC.

This clone was seen a single time. The V call is TRBV19, the J call TRBJ1-1; 7 bases map to TRBD1. This CDR3 contains 15 residues. CDR1 LNHDA and CDR2 SQIVND come from the germline V gene (reference sequence). The junction had 6 bases not matched to a gene; V was cut back by 5 bases and J by 0 bases. CDR3 in amino acids: CASSLRQGLNTEAFF. The CDR3 nucleotides read TGTGCCAGTAGTCTCCGACAGGGTTTGAACACTGAAGCTTTCTTT.

V usage is TRBV9 and J usage is TRBJ1-1; maybe TRBD1 (5 bases). CDR1 and CDR2 from the germline V gene are SGDLS and YYNGEE. V shed 2 bases and J shed 4 bases, with 9 bases lying between them. The CDR3 is 13 amino acids. DNA of the CDR3: TGTGCCAGCAGCGTTCGGGGGAGCACTGAAGCTTTCTTT. Translating it yields CASSVRGSTEAFF. Combining the CDR3 with reference TRBV9 and TRBJ1-1 gives the whole variable domain DSGVTQTPKHLITATGQRVTLRCSPRSGDLSVYWYQQSLDQGLQFLIQYYNGEERAKGNILERFSAQQFPDLHSELNLSSLELGDSALYFCASSVRGSTEAFFGQGTRLTVV.